These T cell receptor beta chains were read from a single sample in a study of T cell changes during pregnancy in multiple sclerosis. Sequencing was performed with immunoSEQ multiplex PCR; in TCRdb, only in-frame clones are kept and a portion is missing. The table lists under 65,000 clones, less than 95% of them singletons. Sequencing was performed on CD8+ T cells from peripheral blood mononuclear cells, taken after pregnancy. These receptors were taken from a female donor with multiple sclerosis, enrolled in a pregnancy study. The CDR3 runs from the conserved cysteine through the conserved F or W. For some rows the clone size is stated as once, few or many, or as a class when expanded; others skip it.

NA	TRBV9	TRBJ1-1	CASSPTGGNTEAFF
NA	TRBV7-6	TRBJ2-2	CASTTPGLARTGELFF
once	TRBV5-1	TRBJ2-1	CASSWGLALNNEQFF
NA	TRBV4-2	TRBJ1-3	CASSHPGTTENTIYF
NA	TRBV4-1	TRBJ1-1	CASSQPPSQGRPFF
NA	TRBV30	TRBJ2-7	CAWIGAFSYEQYF
NA	TRBV28	TRBJ1-1	CASSLGGQVATEAFF
NA	TRBV5-8	TRBJ2-1	CASSLWSGRASWNEQFF
NA	TRBV14	TRBJ2-1	CASSPRTASRGEQFF
NA	TRBV19	TRBJ1-4	CASSKWQGANEKLFF
NA	TRBV5-5	TRBJ2-5	CASSFDRAKTQYF
few	TRBV19	TRBJ2-6	CASRRLRNSGANVLTF
once	TRBV19	TRBJ1-1	CASSTSGASNTEAFF
NA	TRBV7-9	TRBJ2-7	CASSLARPPYEQYF
NA	TRBV11-3	TRBJ2-1	CASSLVHGRDNEQFF
NA	TRBV14	TRBJ2-7	CASSQGHTFYEQYF
NA	TRBV25-1	TRBJ2-1	CASSGLAGGGEQFF
NA	TRBV11-2	TRBJ2-1	CASSPQTNNEQFF
NA	TRBV5-1	TRBJ2-1	CASSLPGLDNEQFF
NA	TRBV30	TRBJ2-3	CAWSAGGRRDTQYF
NA	TRBV5-5	TRBJ2-5	CASSPGVANQETQYF
NA	TRBV2	TRBJ2-2	CASLRQGRGPGELFF
NA	TRBV6-6	TRBJ2-7	CATGEVTYEQYF
once	TRBV14	TRBJ1-1	CASSQRDRGTEAFF
NA	TRBV19	TRBJ2-1	CASSIGTGLGDEQFF
NA	TRBV11-2	TRBJ2-7	CASSLGTGVGSNEQYF
NA	TRBV6-4	TRBJ2-1	CASSAYGTGGANEQFF
NA	TRBV9	TRBJ2-1	CASSTSGTYNEQFF
NA	TRBV27	TRBJ2-6	CASSLMSGGYSGANVLTF
NA	TRBV30	TRBJ2-7	CAWSPTGYSYEQYF
NA	TRBV28	TRBJ1-5	CASSWDRGNNNQPQHF
NA	TRBV16	TRBJ1-4	CASSQSQGGEKLFF
NA	TRBV7-6	TRBJ1-1	CASSPLGQGNLNTEAFF
NA	TRBV19	TRBJ2-7	CASEPGTGGYEQYF
NA	TRBV7-9	TRBJ2-5	CASSKTGSQETQYF
NA	TRBV9	TRBJ2-3	CASSVELPRDTQYF
NA	TRBV9	TRBJ2-1	CASSVVGLNEQFF
NA	TRBV25-1	TRBJ2-3	CASSDRGGTDTQYF
once	TRBV4-1	TRBJ2-7	CASSQDHPGGTRGEQYF
NA	TRBV6-1	TRBJ2-7	CASSVGVYEQYF
NA	TRBV2	TRBJ2-2	CASSEAGGGAGELFF
NA	TRBV27	TRBJ2-5	CASSTGTRHETQYF
NA	TRBV4-2	TRBJ2-3	CASGGGTDTQYF
NA	TRBV27	TRBJ1-2	CASSLLVRGDNYGYTF
NA	TRBV5-1	TRBJ2-5	CASSWGASGSDETQYF
NA	TRBV27	TRBJ1-1	CASSLSPSTEAFF
NA	TRBV11-2	TRBJ2-7	CASSLGARYEQYF
once	TRBV6-5	TRBJ2-1	CASSYRESYNEQFF
NA	TRBV27	TRBJ2-1	CATHQGAGEQFF
NA	TRBV28	TRBJ2-1	CASSRLARRNEQFF
NA	TRBV27	TRBJ2-7	CASSLGLGPYEQYF
few	TRBV2	TRBJ1-2	CASSGNGYTF
NA	TRBV7-9	TRBJ2-7	CASRPGLAGEQYF
NA	TRBV5-4	TRBJ2-3	CASSPRTGPDTQYF
NA	TRBV19	TRBJ1-1	CASSPVTGREAFF
NA	TRBV6-5	TRBJ1-5	CASSYGQGYQPQHF
NA	TRBV29-1	TRBJ2-7	CSVEGHSYEQYF
NA	TRBV6-5	TRBJ2-7	CASSYSPSGSSYEQYF